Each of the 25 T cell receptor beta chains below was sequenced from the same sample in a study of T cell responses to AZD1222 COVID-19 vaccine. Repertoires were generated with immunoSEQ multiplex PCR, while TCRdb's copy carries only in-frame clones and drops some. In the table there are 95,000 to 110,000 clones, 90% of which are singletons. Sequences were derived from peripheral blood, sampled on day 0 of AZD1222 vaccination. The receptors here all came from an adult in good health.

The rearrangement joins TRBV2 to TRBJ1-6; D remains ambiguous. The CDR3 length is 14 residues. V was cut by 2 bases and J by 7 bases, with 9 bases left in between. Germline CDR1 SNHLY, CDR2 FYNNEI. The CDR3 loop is CASSEMVRNSPLHF. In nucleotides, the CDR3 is TGTGCCAGCAGTGAAATGGTCAGGAATTCACCCCTCCACTTT.

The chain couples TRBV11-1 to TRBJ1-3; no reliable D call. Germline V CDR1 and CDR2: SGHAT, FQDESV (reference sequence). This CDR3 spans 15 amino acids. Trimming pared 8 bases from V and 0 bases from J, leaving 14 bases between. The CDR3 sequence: CASSVGQASGNTIYF. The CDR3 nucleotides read TGTGCCAGCTCGGTTGGGCAGGCCTCTGGAAACACCATATATTTT.

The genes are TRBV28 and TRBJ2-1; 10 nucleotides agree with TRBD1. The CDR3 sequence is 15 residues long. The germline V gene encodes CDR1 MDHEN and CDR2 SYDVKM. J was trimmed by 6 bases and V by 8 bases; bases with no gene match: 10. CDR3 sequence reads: CASQTGGTGANEQFF. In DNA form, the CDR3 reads TGTGCCAGCCAAACTGGGGGGACAGGGGCCAATGAGCAGTTCTTC.

CDR3 in DNA: TGTGCCAGCAGCCCCGGTCCAGGGGGAGTGAACGAGCAGTACTTC. As protein: CASSPGPGGVNEQYF. The V call is TRBV7-7, the J call TRBJ2-7; 7 positions match TRBD1. The CDR3 totals 15 residues. Germline lookup yields CDR1 SSHAT and CDR2 FNYEAQ (reference sequence). V was clipped by 5 bases and J by 5 bases; unmatched bases: 12.

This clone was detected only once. The CDR3, as DNA: TGCAGCGTTGAAAGTGGGAGGAAGACCAACGTCCTGACTTTC. It is translated as CSVESGRKTNVLTF. This sequence joins TRBV29-1 and TRBJ2-6, with D perhaps TRBD2 (6 bases). The germline V gene encodes CDR1 SQVTM and CDR2 ANQGSEA. The CDR3 covers 14 residues. Trimming cost V 2 bases and J 8 bases, with 13 bases left between them.

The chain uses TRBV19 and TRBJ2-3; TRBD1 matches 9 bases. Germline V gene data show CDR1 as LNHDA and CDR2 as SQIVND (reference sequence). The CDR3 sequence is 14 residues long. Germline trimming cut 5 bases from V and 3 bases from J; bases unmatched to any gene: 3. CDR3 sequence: CASSSGQGTDTQYF. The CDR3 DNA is TGTGCCAGTAGTTCTGGACAGGGGACAGATACGCAGTATTTT. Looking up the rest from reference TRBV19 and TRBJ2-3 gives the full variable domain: DGGITQSPKYLFRKEGQNVTLSCEQNLNHDAMYWYRQDPGQGLRLIYYSQIVNDFQKGDIAEGYSVSREKKESFPLTVTSAQKNPTAFYLCASSSGQGTDTQYFGPGTRLTVL.

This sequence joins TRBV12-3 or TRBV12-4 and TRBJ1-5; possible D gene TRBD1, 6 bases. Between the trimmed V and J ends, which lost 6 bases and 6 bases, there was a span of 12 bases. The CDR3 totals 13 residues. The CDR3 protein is CASSPGGFQPQHF. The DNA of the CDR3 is TGTGCCAGCAGCCCCGGGGGCTTTCAGCCCCAGCATTTT.

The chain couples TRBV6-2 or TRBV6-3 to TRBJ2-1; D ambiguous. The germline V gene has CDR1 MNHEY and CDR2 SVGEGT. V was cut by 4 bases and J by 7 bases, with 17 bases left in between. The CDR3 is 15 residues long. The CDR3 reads CASSSPGLPENEQFF. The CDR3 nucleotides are TGTGCCAGCAGTTCTCCCGGGCTCCCGGAAAATGAGCAGTTCTTC.

CDR3 sequence (DNA): TGTGCCAGCAGTGAAGGGAGGGGGGATTCACCCCTCCACTTT. Protein: CASSEGRGDSPLHF. The chain couples TRBV2 to TRBJ1-6, with a possible D match to TRBD1 (6 bases). Deletions cut 1 base from V and 8 bases from J, with 9 bases between. The germline V gene encodes CDR1 SNHLY and CDR2 FYNNEI. There are 14 residues in the CDR3.

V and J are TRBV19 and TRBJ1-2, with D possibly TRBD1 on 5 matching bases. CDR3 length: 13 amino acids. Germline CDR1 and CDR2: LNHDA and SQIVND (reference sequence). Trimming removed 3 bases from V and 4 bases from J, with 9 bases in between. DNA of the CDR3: TGTGCCAGTAGTATGTGGGGGGGCTATGGCTACACCTTC. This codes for CASSMWGGYGYTF.

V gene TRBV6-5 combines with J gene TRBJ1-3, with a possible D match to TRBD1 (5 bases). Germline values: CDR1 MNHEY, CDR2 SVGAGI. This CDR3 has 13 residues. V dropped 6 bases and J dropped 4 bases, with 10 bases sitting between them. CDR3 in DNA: TGTGCCAGCAGGGGGGAAGGGGGAAACACCATATATTTT. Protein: CASRGEGGNTIYF.

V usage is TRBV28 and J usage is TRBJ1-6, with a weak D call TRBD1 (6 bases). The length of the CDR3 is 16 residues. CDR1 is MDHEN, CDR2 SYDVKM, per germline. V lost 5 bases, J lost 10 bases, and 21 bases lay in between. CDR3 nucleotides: TGTGCCAGCAGTGGACGCAGGGGTTCCGTGAGCTCACCCCTCCACTTT. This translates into CASSGRRGSVSSPLHF.

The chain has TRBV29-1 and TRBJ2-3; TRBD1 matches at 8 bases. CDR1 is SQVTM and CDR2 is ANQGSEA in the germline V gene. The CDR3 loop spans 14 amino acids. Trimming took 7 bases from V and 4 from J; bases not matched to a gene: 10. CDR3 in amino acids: CSDVQGARPDTQYF. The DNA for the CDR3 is TGCAGCGATGTTCAGGGGGCCAGGCCAGATACGCAGTATTTT.

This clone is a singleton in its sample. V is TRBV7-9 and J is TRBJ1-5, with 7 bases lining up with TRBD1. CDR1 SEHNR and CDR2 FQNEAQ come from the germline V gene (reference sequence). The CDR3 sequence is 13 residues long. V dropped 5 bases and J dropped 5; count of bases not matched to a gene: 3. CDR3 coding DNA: TGTGCCAGCAGCGTGGGACAGTATCAGCCCCAGCATTTT. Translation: CASSVGQYQPQHF.

CDR3: CASSETGELSYGYTF. The DNA of the CDR3 is TGTGCCAGCAGCGAGACAGGGGAGTTGAGCTATGGCTACACCTTC. The rearrangement uses TRBV28 and TRBJ1-2; 8 bases agree with TRBD1. Germline V CDR1 and CDR2: MDHEN, SYDVKM. The V and J ends lost 6 bases and 4 bases, in that order; junction bases with no gene match: 10. CDR3 length: 15 residues.

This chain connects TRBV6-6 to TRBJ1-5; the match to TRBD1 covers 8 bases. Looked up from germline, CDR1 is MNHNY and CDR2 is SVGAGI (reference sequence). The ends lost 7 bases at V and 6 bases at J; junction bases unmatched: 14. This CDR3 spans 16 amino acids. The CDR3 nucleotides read TGTGCCAGCATCCTCCACCCCGGACAGGGTGGTCAGCCCCAGCATTTT. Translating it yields CASILHPGQGGQPQHF.

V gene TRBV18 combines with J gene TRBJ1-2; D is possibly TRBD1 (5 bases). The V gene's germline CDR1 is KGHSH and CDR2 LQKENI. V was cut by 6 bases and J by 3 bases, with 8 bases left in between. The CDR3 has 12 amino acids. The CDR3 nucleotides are TGTGCCAGCTCCACGGGGGACTATGGCTACACCTTC. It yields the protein CASSTGDYGYTF.

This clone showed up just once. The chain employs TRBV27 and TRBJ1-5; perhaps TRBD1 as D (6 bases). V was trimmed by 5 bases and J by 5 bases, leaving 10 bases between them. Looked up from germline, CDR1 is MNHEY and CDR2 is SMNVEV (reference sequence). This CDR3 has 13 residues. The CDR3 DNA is TGTGCCAGCAGTGACAGGTCGTATCAGCCCCAGCATTTT. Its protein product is CASSDRSYQPQHF.

The CDR3 spells CASSYPGTGGEKLFF. Written as DNA, the CDR3 is TGTGCCAGCAGTTATCCCGGGACAGGGGGGGAAAAACTGTTTTTT. The V and J genes are TRBV6-6 and TRBJ1-4, with 11 bases identical to TRBD1. CDR1 MNHNY and CDR2 SVGAGI come from the germline V gene (reference sequence). The CDR3 sequence is 15 residues long. J lost 8 bases, V lost 3 bases, and 5 bases had no gene match.

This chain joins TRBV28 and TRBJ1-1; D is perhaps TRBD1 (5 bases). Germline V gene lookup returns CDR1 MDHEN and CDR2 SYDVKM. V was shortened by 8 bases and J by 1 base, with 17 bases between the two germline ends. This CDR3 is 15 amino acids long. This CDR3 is CASRRGAWGNTEAFF. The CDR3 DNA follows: TGTGCCAGCCGACGCGGGGCGTGGGGGAACACTGAAGCTTTCTTT.

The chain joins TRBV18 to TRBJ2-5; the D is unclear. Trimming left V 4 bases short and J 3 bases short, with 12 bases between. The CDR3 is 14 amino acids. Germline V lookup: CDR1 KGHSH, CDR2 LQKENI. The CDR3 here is CASSRFLEKETQYF. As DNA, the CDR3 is TGTGCCAGCTCACGGTTTTTGGAAAAAGAGACCCAGTACTTC.

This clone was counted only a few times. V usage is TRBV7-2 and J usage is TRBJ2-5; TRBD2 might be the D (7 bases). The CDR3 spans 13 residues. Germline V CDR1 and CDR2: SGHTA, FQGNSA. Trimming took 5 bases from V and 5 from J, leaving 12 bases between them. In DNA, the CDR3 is TGTGCCAGCAGCCCTGGGGGGGGCGAGACCCAGTACTTC. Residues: CASSPGGGETQYF.

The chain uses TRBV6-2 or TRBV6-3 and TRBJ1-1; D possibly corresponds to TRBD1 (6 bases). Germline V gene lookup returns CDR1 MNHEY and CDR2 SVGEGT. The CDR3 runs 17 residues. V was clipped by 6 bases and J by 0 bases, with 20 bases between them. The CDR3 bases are TGTGCCAGCAGCCTACTCAGGAGAGGGGGGTTGAACACTGAAGCTTTCTTT. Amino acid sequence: CASSLLRRGGLNTEAFF.

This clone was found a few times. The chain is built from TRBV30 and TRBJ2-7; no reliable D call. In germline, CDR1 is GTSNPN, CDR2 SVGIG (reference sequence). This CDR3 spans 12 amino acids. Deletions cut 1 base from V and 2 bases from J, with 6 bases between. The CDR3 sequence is CAWSGVAYEQYF. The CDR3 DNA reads TGTGCCTGGAGTGGCGTTGCCTACGAGCAGTACTTC.

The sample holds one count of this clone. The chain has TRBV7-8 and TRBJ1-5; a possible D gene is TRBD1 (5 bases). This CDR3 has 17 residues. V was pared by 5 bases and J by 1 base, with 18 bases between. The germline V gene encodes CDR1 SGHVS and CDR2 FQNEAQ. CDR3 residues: CASSLRHGDDSNQPQHF. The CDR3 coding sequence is TGTGCCAGCAGCCTACGACACGGGGACGACAGCAATCAGCCCCAGCATTTT. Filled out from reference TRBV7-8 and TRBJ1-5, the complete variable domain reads GAGVSQSPRYKVAKRGQDVALRCDPISGHVSLFWYQQALGQGPEFLTYFQNEAQLDKSGLPSDRFFAERPEGSVSTLKIQRTQQEDSAVYLCASSLRHGDDSNQPQHFGDGTRLSIL.